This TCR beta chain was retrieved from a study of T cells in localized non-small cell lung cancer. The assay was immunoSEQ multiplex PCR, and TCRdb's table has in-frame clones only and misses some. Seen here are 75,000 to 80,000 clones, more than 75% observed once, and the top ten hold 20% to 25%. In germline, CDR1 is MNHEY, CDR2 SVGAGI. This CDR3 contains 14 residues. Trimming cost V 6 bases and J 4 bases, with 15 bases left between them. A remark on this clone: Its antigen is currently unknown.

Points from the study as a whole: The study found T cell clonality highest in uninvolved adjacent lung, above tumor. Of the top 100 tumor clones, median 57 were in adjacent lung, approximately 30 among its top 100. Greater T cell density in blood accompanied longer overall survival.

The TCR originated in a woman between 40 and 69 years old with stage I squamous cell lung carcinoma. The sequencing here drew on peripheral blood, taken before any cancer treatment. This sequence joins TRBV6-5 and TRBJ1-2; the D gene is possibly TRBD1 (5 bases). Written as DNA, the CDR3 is TGTGCCAGCAGCCAGAGAGGGGCAACCTATGGCTACACCTTC. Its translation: CASSQRGATYGYTF.